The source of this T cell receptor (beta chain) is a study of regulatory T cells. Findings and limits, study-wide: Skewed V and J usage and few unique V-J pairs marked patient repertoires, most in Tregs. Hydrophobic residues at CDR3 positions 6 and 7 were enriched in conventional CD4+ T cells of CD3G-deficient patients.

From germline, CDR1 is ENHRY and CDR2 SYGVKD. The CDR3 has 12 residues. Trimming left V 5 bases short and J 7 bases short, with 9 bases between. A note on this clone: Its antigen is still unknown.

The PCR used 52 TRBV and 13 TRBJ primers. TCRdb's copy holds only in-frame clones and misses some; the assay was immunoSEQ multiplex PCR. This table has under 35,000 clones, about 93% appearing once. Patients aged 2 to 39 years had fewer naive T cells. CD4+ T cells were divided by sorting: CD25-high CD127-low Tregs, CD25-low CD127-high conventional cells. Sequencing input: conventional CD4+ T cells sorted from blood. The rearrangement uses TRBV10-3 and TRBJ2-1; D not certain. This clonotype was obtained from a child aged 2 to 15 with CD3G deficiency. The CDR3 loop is CAISPTGNEQFF. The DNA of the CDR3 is TGTGCCATCAGTCCGACTGGAAATGAGCAGTTCTTC.